This is a list of T cell receptor beta chains from one sample in a study of T cell repertoires in cytomegalovirus infection. A single record per CDR3 protein comes from TCRdb applying MiXCR to the reads. The sample yields 150,000 to 200,000 distinct CDR3 sequences, approximately 30% seen once. Sequencing was done on a sample of PBMCs. These TCRs come from a human donor in good health (CMV status not recorded). Some clones in this sample may be carry-over from other donors' samples. CDR3s include the opening cysteine and the closing phenylalanine or tryptophan. The D gene is left open where the match is weak. Part of the rows lack a size; the others show once, few, many or a class for expanded clones.

d_call j_call v_call clone_size cdr3_nt cdr3_aa
TRBD1 TRBJ2-7 TRBV11-2 NA TGTGCCAGCAGCTCGCGACAGGGCCCTCCCTACGAGCAGTACTTC CASSSRQGPPYEQYF
NA TRBJ2-7 TRBV11-2 NA TGTGCCAGCAGCTTAGCGCGGGGCCCCTCCTACGAGCAGTACTTC CASSLARGPSYEQYF
NA TRBJ2-1 TRBV7-2 NA TGTGCCAGCACCCTAACTAGCAGGGGGGCCGATGAGCAGTTCTTC CASTLTSRGADEQFF
NA TRBJ1-1 TRBV7-9 few TGTGCCAGCAGCTTAGGTTCGGCGGTTGAAGCTTTCTTT CASSLGSAVEAFF
NA TRBJ2-6 TRBV5-1 few TGCGCCAGCAGCCCAAGTGCCCAGGGGCGTCCTGGGGCCAACGTCCTGACTTTC CASSPSAQGRPGANVLTF
NA TRBJ2-5 TRBV29-1 NA TGCAGCGCCATTACAGGGGAGGGATTCCAAGAGACCCAGTACTTC CSAITGEGFQETQYF
NA TRBJ1-4 TRBV4-1 NA TGCGCCAGCAGCCAAAGATTCGGGGACCCCATGGAAAAACTGTTTTTT CASSQRFGDPMEKLFF
NA TRBJ1-1 TRBV6-5 NA TGTGCCAGCAGTTACCGGGGTACGAACACTGAAGCTTTCTTT CASSYRGTNTEAFF
TRBD1 TRBJ1-4 TRBV6-1 few TGTGCCAGCAGCCAAACAGGGGCCGCCGCAACTAATGAAAAACTGTTTTTT CASSQTGAAATNEKLFF
NA TRBJ1-1 TRBV11-2 few TGTGCCAGCAGCTTAGTCTTATTTTCTGAAGCTTTCTTT CASSLVLFSEAFF
NA TRBJ1-2 TRBV12-3/TRBV12-4 many TGTGCCAGCACCCGGGGAGAAGCTAACTATGGCTACACCTTC CASTRGEANYGYTF
TRBD1 TRBJ1-1 TRBV6-2/TRBV6-3 medium-sized TGTGCCAGCACAGACCCCCGCCAACAGGGGGTCACTGAAGCTTTCTTT CASTDPRQQGVTEAFF
TRBD1 TRBJ1-1 TRBV7-6 NA TGTGCCAGCAGCCCAGGGGGACCGGGTGAACGTACTGAAGCTTTCTTT CASSPGGPGERTEAFF
TRBD2 TRBJ2-3 TRBV29-1 few TGCAGCGTTAGACTAGCGGGGGTAGATACGCAGTATTTT CSVRLAGVDTQYF
NA TRBJ2-2 TRBV12-3/TRBV12-4 many TGTGCCACAGTGGGCCAGGGGGAGGCCGGGGAGCTGTTTTTT CATVGQGEAGELFF
NA TRBJ1-4 TRBV12-3/TRBV12-4 many TGTGCCAGCAGTTTTGGTCCCCCTAATGAAAAACTGTTTTTT CASSFGPPNEKLFF
NA TRBJ2-7 TRBV7-2 few TGTGCCAGCAGCTTACAGGAAGGCTTAAGTAACGAGCAGTACTTC CASSLQEGLSNEQYF
TRBD1 TRBJ2-5 TRBV29-1 NA TGCAGCGTTGACCGTATGGACAGGGCGGGGGAGACCCAGTACTTC CSVDRMDRAGETQYF
NA TRBJ1-2 TRBV12-5 NA TGTGCTAGTGACTCCGGGACTGCCCAGATCTACACCTTC CASDSGTAQIYTF
NA TRBJ2-3 TRBV11-2 few TGTGCCAGCAGCTGGGTCCAACCTAGCACAGATACGCAGTATTTT CASSWVQPSTDTQYF
NA TRBJ1-2 TRBV7-9 few TGTGCCAGCAGCTTAGCGGGCGGTCTCGGGGGCTACACCTTC CASSLAGGLGGYTF
NA TRBJ2-7 TRBV7-2 NA TGTGCCAGCAGCTTAGTAGGGGCCGACTCCTACGAGCAGTACTTC CASSLVGADSYEQYF
TRBD1 TRBJ1-4 TRBV6-5 NA TGTGCCAGCAGTTCACAGGGGGCACAGGGGATTAATGAAAAACTGTTTTTT CASSSQGAQGINEKLFF
NA TRBJ1-1 TRBV10-3 NA TGTGCCATCAGTGAACGCGGGACGGTGAACACTGAAGCTTTCTTT CAISERGTVNTEAFF
NA TRBJ1-2 TRBV7-2 few TGTGCCAGCAGCTCAGCCCGAACCTTACAGCGAGGCTACACCTTC CASSSARTLQRGYTF
NA TRBJ1-6 TRBV30 NA TGTGCCTCCAAATGGGCTCTTCGGGCCGGAGTTAATTCACCCCTCCACTTT CASKWALRAGVNSPLHF
NA TRBJ2-1 TRBV25-1 NA TGTGCCAGCAGTGTAAGTATGCCCTACAATGAGCAGTTCTTC CASSVSMPYNEQFF
NA TRBJ2-2 TRBV7-7 NA TGTGCTAGCAGCTTGGGGACTGTATCGAACACCGGGGAGCTGTTTTTT CASSLGTVSNTGELFF
TRBD1 TRBJ1-1 TRBV20-1 NA TGCAGTGCTCAAATGAGACAGGGAGGGGAAGCTTTCTTT CSAQMRQGGEAFF
NA TRBJ1-3 TRBV20-1 NA TGCAGTGCTCGAAGGATACGGGACTCGGCCATATATTTT CSARRIRDSAIYF
TRBD1 TRBJ1-5 TRBV20-1 NA TGCAGTGCTAGAGGGGGACAGGACAATCAGCCCCAGCATTTT CSARGGQDNQPQHF
NA TRBJ2-7 TRBV20-1 NA TGCAGTGCTAGACTCCAAGGGGGATTGAACCGGGGGGTCGAGCAGTACTTC CSARLQGGLNRGVEQYF
NA TRBJ1-1 TRBV7-3 NA TGTGCCAGCAGCTCCCTCTCCACAGGGACTGAAGCTTTCTTT CASSSLSTGTEAFF
TRBD1 TRBJ2-5 TRBV7-2 many TGTGCCAGCAGCCTAGACAGGGAGCAAGAGACCCAGTACTTC CASSLDREQETQYF
NA TRBJ1-1 TRBV5-1 many TGCGCCAGCAGCCCCGATAGACAGTACACTGAAGCTTTCTTT CASSPDRQYTEAFF
TRBD2 TRBJ2-2 TRBV7-6 many TGTGCCAGCAGCCTAGGGACTAGCGGGGCGAACACCGGGGAGCTGTTTTTT CASSLGTSGANTGELFF
NA TRBJ1-1 TRBV7-8 few TGTGCCAGTCTTGAGAGAAGGACCACTGAAGCTTTCTTT CASLERRTTEAFF
NA TRBJ2-3 TRBV2 NA TGTGCCAGCAGTGAAGTAAGAAACACAGATACGCAGTATTTT CASSEVRNTDTQYF
TRBD1 TRBJ1-2 TRBV7-2 NA TGTGCCAGCAGCTCCAGGGGGGGTGGCTACACCTTC CASSSRGGGYTF
NA TRBJ1-1 TRBV25-1 NA TGTGCCAGCAAGGAAGGGACCACTGAAGCTTTCTTT CASKEGTTEAFF
TRBD1 TRBJ1-2 TRBV2 NA TGTGCCAGCAGGCGGGACAGGGGATTTGCGCTTCATGGCTACACCTTC CASRRDRGFALHGYTF
NA TRBJ1-5 TRBV7-8 many TGTGCCAGCAGCGGTCCCAGGGGCAAAGGCAATCAGCCCCAGCATTTT CASSGPRGKGNQPQHF
NA TRBJ2-7 TRBV27 few TGTGCCAGCAGTCCGCTGGTAGGGCCCATGGACGAGCAGTACTTC CASSPLVGPMDEQYF
TRBD1 TRBJ1-2 TRBV27 few TGTGCCAGCAGTCTCCGAGGAGGGGGCAACGGCTACACCTTC CASSLRGGGNGYTF
NA TRBJ2-2 TRBV11-3 NA TGTGCCAGCAGCTTAGTGGTTGGAGGGAACACCGGGGAGCTGTTTTTT CASSLVVGGNTGELFF
TRBD1 TRBJ2-7 TRBV6-1 few TGTGCCAGCAGTGCAGGGGGCGATGAGCAGTACTTC CASSAGGDEQYF
NA TRBJ1-3 TRBV30 once TGTGCCTGGACCCCCCCGGGACGTCGCTCTGGAAACACCATATATTTT CAWTPPGRRSGNTIYF
NA TRBJ1-5 TRBV6-2/TRBV6-3 NA TGTGCCAGCACCCTAGCCGTCGGGACCGGGAACAATCAGCCCCAGCATTTT CASTLAVGTGNNQPQHF
TRBD1 TRBJ1-1 TRBV4-2 NA TGTGCCAGCAGCCAATCACAGGGGATAAACACTGAAGCTTTCTTT CASSQSQGINTEAFF
TRBD1 TRBJ1-2 TRBV6-5 NA TGTGCCAGCAGCCCAGGACAGGGCCGTCTGGATGGCTACACCTTC CASSPGQGRLDGYTF
TRBD2 TRBJ2-1 TRBV7-3 once TGTGCCAGCAGCTTAAAGGGCGGGGGATACAATGAGCAGTCCTTC CASSLKGGGYNEQSF
TRBD1 TRBJ1-2 TRBV7-8 NA TGTGCCAGCAGCTCAGGGGGGGGGTATGGCTACACCTTC CASSSGGGYGYTF
NA TRBJ1-2 TRBV20-1 NA TGCAGTTCAGGGTTGGGAGGCTACACCTTC CSSGLGGYTF